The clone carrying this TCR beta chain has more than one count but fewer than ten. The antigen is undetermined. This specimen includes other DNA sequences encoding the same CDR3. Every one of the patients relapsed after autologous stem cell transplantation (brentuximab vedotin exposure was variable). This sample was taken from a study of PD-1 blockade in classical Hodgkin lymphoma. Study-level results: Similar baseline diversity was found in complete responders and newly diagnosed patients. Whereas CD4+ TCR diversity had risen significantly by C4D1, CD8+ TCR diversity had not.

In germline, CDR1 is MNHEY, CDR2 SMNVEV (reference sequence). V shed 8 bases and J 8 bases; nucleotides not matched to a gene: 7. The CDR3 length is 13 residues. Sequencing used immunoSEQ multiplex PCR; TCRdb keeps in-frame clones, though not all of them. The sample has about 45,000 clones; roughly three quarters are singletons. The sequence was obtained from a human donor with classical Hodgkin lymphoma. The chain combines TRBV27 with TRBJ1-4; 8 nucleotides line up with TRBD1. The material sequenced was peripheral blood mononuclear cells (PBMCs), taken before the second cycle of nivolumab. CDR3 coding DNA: TGTGCCAGCTCCGGGACAGGCTCAGAAAAACTGTTTTTT. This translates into CASSGTGSEKLFF.